One and the same sample provided the 30 T cell receptor beta chains below, sequenced in a study of blood T cells in healthy people across ages. PCR was performed a second time for roughly 7 to 12 cycles using a sample-barcoded 5' primer and a J-beta primer mix. TCRdb analysed the 5' RACE reads with MiXCR anew, one entry per CDR3 protein. Of about 840,000 distinct CDR3 sequences listed, just under 30% are singletons. The same sample was also studied in work on T cells of mothers and their children.

The specimen sequenced was blood. The receptors were sampled from a woman aged 40 to 50 in good health.

This clonotype was picked up a small number of times. This rearrangement joins TRBV20-1 to TRBJ2-5; D remains ambiguous. The CDR3 has 14 residues. Germline loops: CDR1 DFQATT, CDR2 SNEGSKA (reference sequence). The V end lost 0 bases, the J end lost 1 base, and 9 bases lay between the germline ends. In DNA, the CDR3 is TGCAGTGCTAGAGATTTTGGCAGCCAAGAGACCCAGTACTTC. This encodes CSARDFGSQETQYF.

Only a few counts were recorded for this clonotype. Here the CDR3 reads CSASSLGTSYEQYF. The CDR3 bases are TGCAGTGCTAGTAGCCTAGGTACATCCTACGAGCAGTACTTC. The J gene is TRBJ2-7, the V gene TRBV20-1; D remains unclear. The CDR3 consists of 14 residues. Germline CDR1 is DFQATT and CDR2 is SNEGSKA (reference sequence). Trimming removed 3 bases at V and 1 base at J, with 13 bases between.

V is TRBV3-1 and J is TRBJ1-5, with 7 positions matching TRBD1. This CDR3 region has 14 residues. V shed 6 bases, J shed 4 bases, and the junction held 6 bases outside the gene matches. Germline-derived CDR1 and CDR2 are LGHDT and YNNKEL (reference sequence). This CDR3 is CASRQTGQNQPQHF. DNA of the CDR3: TGTGCCAGCAGGCAGACAGGGCAGAATCAGCCCCAGCATTTT.

The genes are TRBV5-1 and TRBJ1-5; the D is unclear. This CDR3 spans 15 amino acids. The germline gives CDR1 SGHRS, CDR2 YFSETQ. Trimming removed 0 bases from V and 2 bases from J, with 9 bases in between. The DNA for the CDR3 is TGCGCCAGCAGCTTGGATGGGGTCGGCAATCAGCCCCAGCATTTT. Translated, it gives CASSLDGVGNQPQHF.

The V call is TRBV9, the J call TRBJ1-1; TRBD1 matches at 7 bases. The CDR3 is made up of 15 amino acids. Germline loops: CDR1 SGDLS, CDR2 YYNGEE. Trimming took 0 bases from V and 0 from J; bases not matched to a gene: 2. The CDR3 loop reads CASSVGRGLNTEAFF. In nucleotides, the CDR3 is TGTGCCAGCAGCGTAGGAAGGGGGCTGAACACTGAAGCTTTCTTT.

The chain links TRBV5-1 to TRBJ1-4; TRBD1 aligns across 9 bases. Germline trimming cut 5 bases from V and 7 bases from J; bases unmatched to any gene: 12. The V gene's germline CDR1 is SGHRS and CDR2 YFSETQ. The CDR3 totals 16 residues. The CDR3 DNA reads TGCGCCAGCAGTAATTCCGGGACAGGGACAACTGAAAAACTGTTTTTT. Its translation: CASSNSGTGTTEKLFF.

This clonotype was seen once. V is TRBV12-5 and J is TRBJ1-1, with D possibly being TRBD1 (5 bases). Germline CDR1 and CDR2: LGHNT and FRNRAP. The CDR3 sequence is 15 residues long. Trimming shortened V by 0 bases and J by 1 base, and 9 bases separated the two germline ends. The CDR3 coding sequence is TGTGCTAGTGGTTTGGTAACGGGGGGGAACACTGAAGCTTTCTTT. This codes for CASGLVTGGNTEAFF.

In its sample, this clonotype was seen a few times. The chain joins TRBV28 to TRBJ2-7; a weak D match, TRBD2 (5 bases). V was trimmed by 1 base and J by 2 bases, leaving 15 bases between them. From germline, CDR1 is MDHEN and CDR2 SYDVKM. CDR3 length equals 16 residues. CDR3 sequence reads: CASSLSREVSAYEQYF. The CDR3, as DNA: TGTGCCAGCAGTTTATCCCGGGAAGTTTCGGCCTACGAGCAGTACTTC.

This clonotype occurred a few times. V gene TRBV27 combines with J gene TRBJ1-1; TRBD1 might be the D (5 bases). Trimming stripped 5 bases from V and 4 bases from J, with 14 bases between. In germline, CDR1 is MNHEY, CDR2 SMNVEV (reference sequence). This CDR3 is 14 amino acids long. CDR3 coding DNA: TGTGCCAGCAGTGGAGGGGCGAGGATCACTGAAGCTTTCTTT. This gives the protein CASSGGARITEAFF.

The CDR3 here is CATSRKDRFQETQFF. The CDR3 DNA reads as TGTGCCACCAGCAGAAAGGACAGATTCCAAGAGACCCAGTTCTTC. This chain links TRBV15 with TRBJ2-5, with D perhaps matching TRBD1 (6 bases). The J call may be mistaken, given a closer DNA end match to TRBJ2-1. From germline, CDR1 is LNHNV and CDR2 YYDKDF (reference sequence). The CDR3 loop spans 15 amino acids.

There are many counts of this clonotype. The chain couples TRBV12-3 or TRBV12-4 to TRBJ2-5, with 11 positions matching TRBD1. The V gene end was trimmed by 4 bases and the J gene end by 5 bases; junction bases not matched to a gene: 18. The CDR3 covers 19 residues. The CDR3 is CASSSLTATDRGHWETQYF. The CDR3 coding sequence is TGTGCCAGCAGTTCATTAACCGCAACGGACAGGGGGCATTGGGAGACCCAGTACTTC.

This clonotype was seen repeatedly, ten times or more. V usage is TRBV7-6 and J usage is TRBJ2-7; maybe TRBD1 (7 bases). The V end was cut by 5 bases, the J end by 4 bases, with 15 bases between. Germline V gene data show CDR1 as SGHVS and CDR2 as FNYEAQ. This CDR3 has 14 residues. Here the CDR3 reads CASSPAGGTYEQYF. For the CDR3, the DNA is TGTGCCAGCAGCCCGGCAGGGGGGACTTACGAGCAGTACTTC.

V and J are TRBV12-3 or TRBV12-4 and TRBJ1-4, with D tentatively TRBD1 (6 bases). The CDR3 length is 18 residues. V was shortened by 1 base and J by 2 bases, with 17 bases between the two germline ends. The CDR3 bases are TGTGCCAGCAGTTTAGGCAGGGGTTGGTCCTCGACTAATGAAAAACTGTTTTTT. Amino acid sequence: CASSLGRGWSSTNEKLFF.

This sequence joins TRBV7-9 and TRBJ1-4, with 11 bases identical to TRBD1. Germline CDR1 and CDR2: SEHNR and FQNEAQ (reference sequence). J was trimmed by 7 bases and V by 5 bases; bases with no gene match: 6. This CDR3 has 15 residues. DNA of the CDR3: TGTGCCAGCAGCCCGCCGGGGACAGGGGGTGAAAAACTGTTTTTT. Protein: CASSPPGTGGEKLFF.

Concerning this clonotype: One end of the junction is discordant with germline, which a read error may explain. The chain recombines TRBV20-1 with TRBJ2-7, with D perhaps matching TRBD2 (5 bases). The J call may not be correct, given that the DNA end is closer to TRBJ2-5. The CDR3 has 13 amino acids. Germline assignment: CDR1 DFQATT and CDR2 SNEGSKA (reference sequence). CDR3 in DNA: TGCAGTGCTAGCCGGGGAAGCCAAGGGACCCAGTACTTC. Amino acids: CSASRGSQGTQYF.

Regarding this clonotype: This clone may be a read error of a much larger clone one base away. The chain uses TRBV7-2 and TRBJ2-5; 14 bases are a match to TRBD2. This CDR3 has 16 residues. Germline loops: CDR1 SGHTA, CDR2 FQGNSA. The CDR3 sequence is CAGSLGLAGVHETQYF. The CDR3 nucleotides are TGTGCCGGCAGCCTGGGACTAGCGGGGGTTCATGAGACCCAGTACTTC.

This chain links TRBV28 with TRBJ1-2; 9 bases agree with TRBD1. Germline assignment: CDR1 MDHEN and CDR2 SYDVKM. The CDR3 extends over 13 amino acids. Trimming removed 7 bases from V and 5 bases from J; junction bases left unmatched: 5. CDR3 nucleotide sequence: TGTGCCAGCAACCTACAGGGGGCTTATGGCTACACCTTC. Its protein product is CASNLQGAYGYTF.

This clonotype was counted many times. The chain uses TRBV7-2 and TRBJ2-6, with 8 bases that match TRBD1. The trim removed 6 bases at V and 2 bases at J, leaving 6 bases unmatched. This CDR3 has 16 residues. Germline CDR1 reads SGHTA; CDR2 reads FQGNSA. CDR3 residues: CASRRTGNAGANVLTF. CDR3 sequence (DNA): TGTGCCAGCAGAAGGACAGGGAACGCTGGGGCCAACGTCCTGACTTTC.

The J gene is TRBJ1-2, the V gene TRBV5-1; perhaps TRBD1 as D (6 bases). Germline CDR1 and CDR2: SGHRS and YFSETQ. This CDR3 is built from 13 residues. Trimming removed 7 bases from V and 8 bases from J, with 18 bases in between. CDR3 protein: CASGLRTARGYTF. The CDR3 nucleotides read TGCGCCAGCGGCCTCAGGACAGCACGGGGCTACACCTTC.

The chain links TRBV4-3 to TRBJ2-3, with D uncertain. Per germline, CDR1 LGHNA and CDR2 YSLEER. The V and J ends lost 0 bases and 4 bases respectively, with 11 bases between them. This CDR3 contains 15 residues. This chain's CDR3 is CASSQDLHPSDTQYF. In DNA, the CDR3 is TGCGCCAGCAGCCAAGACCTACATCCGTCAGATACGCAGTATTTT.

This clonotype turned up a few times. The rearrangement uses TRBV18 and TRBJ2-2; D may correspond to TRBD1 or TRBD2 (5 bases each). The V gene lost 4 bases and the J gene lost 3 bases, with 9 bases spanning the gap. Germline loops: CDR1 KGHSH, CDR2 LQKENI. This CDR3 has 14 amino acids. CDR3 loop: CASSRGVHTGELFF. CDR3 in DNA: TGTGCCAGCTCACGAGGGGTGCACACCGGGGAGCTGTTTTTT.

The rearrangement links TRBV11-2 to TRBJ2-2; 7 bases fit TRBD1. CDR1 is SGHAT, CDR2 FQNNGV, per germline. Trimming at V came to 5 bases and at J to 4 bases, leaving 4 bases not matched to a gene. The CDR3 has 14 amino acids. This chain's CDR3 is CASSDRVATGELFF. The CDR3 DNA follows: TGTGCCAGCAGCGACAGGGTTGCCACCGGGGAGCTGTTTTTT.

Only a few counts were recorded for this clonotype. The V and J genes are TRBV5-1 and TRBJ2-3, with D uncertain. This CDR3 comprises 11 residues. The germline V gene encodes CDR1 SGHRS and CDR2 YFSETQ. V lost 9 bases to trimming and J lost 4 bases, with 9 bases between them. The DNA of the CDR3 is TGCGCCACCAATCCGGCAGATACGCAGTATTTT. It yields the protein CATNPADTQYF. Full variable domain (remainder filled in from reference TRBV5-1 and TRBJ2-3): KAGVTQTPRYLIKTRGQQVTLSCSPISGHRSVSWYQQTPGQGLQFLFEYFSETQRNKGNFPGRFSGRQFSNSRSEMNVSTLELGDSALYLCATNPADTQYFGPGTRLTVL.

In its sample, this clonotype was seen many times. The rearrangement uses TRBV7-2 and TRBJ1-4, with TRBD1 matching 9 bases. V trimming: 5 bases; J trimming: 10 bases; junction bases outside the gene matches: 8. The CDR3 extends over 14 amino acids. Per the germline V gene, CDR1 is SGHTA and CDR2 is FQGNSA. The CDR3 DNA is TGTGCCAGCAGCCAGGACAGGGGCTCAGGAAAACTGTTTTTT. Translating gives CASSQDRGSGKLFF. Complete variable domain (other parts from reference TRBV7-2 and TRBJ1-4): GAGVSQSPSNKVTEKGKDVELRCDPISGHTALYWYRQSLGQGLEFLIYFQGNSAPDKSGLPSDRFSAERTGGSVSTLTIQRTQQEDSAVYLCASSQDRGSGKLFFGSGTQLSVL.

This clonotype was found a few times. The V call is TRBV6-6, the J call TRBJ1-6, with D possibly TRBD1 on 6 matching bases. V lost 8 bases and J lost 7, with 12 bases in between. Germline lookup yields CDR1 MNHNY and CDR2 SVGAGI (reference sequence). CDR3 length: 13 amino acids. This CDR3 is CASQQGSNSPLHF. The CDR3 bases are TGTGCCAGCCAACAGGGTAGCAATTCACCCCTCCACTTT.

CDR3 nucleotides: TGTGCCAGCAGTTACGCAGGGGGACAGTTCTTC. It translates to CASSYAGGQFF. V is TRBV27 and J is TRBJ2-1; 7 bases are shared with TRBD1. Germline V gene data show CDR1 as MNHEY and CDR2 as SMNVEV (reference sequence). This CDR3 has 11 residues. Unmatched junction bases numbered 4, after V lost 4 bases and J lost 13 bases.

This chain connects TRBV3-1 to TRBJ2-1, with TRBD2 identical over 12 bases. With the DNA end fitting TRBJ2-7 better, the J assignment may be wrong. Germline V gene data show CDR1 as LGHDT and CDR2 as YNNKEL (reference sequence). This CDR3 is built from 14 residues. The CDR3 spells CASSHLAGGNEQYF. The CDR3 DNA reads TGTGCCAGCAGCCATCTAGCGGGGGGGAATGAGCAGTACTTC.

This chain links TRBV28 with TRBJ1-5, with D hard to call. The CDR3 totals 14 residues. Trimming removed 3 bases at V and 4 bases at J, with 10 bases between. Germline-derived CDR1 and CDR2 are MDHEN and SYDVKM. The CDR3 region has the DNA TGTGCCAGCAGTTTCGATAAACTTAATCAGCCCCAGCATTTT. Translation gives CASSFDKLNQPQHF.

This clonotype showed up just a few times. An end of the junction differs from the germline gene, which may be a read error. CDR3 residues: CANSRNRGPYEQYF. The CDR3 DNA reads TGTGCCAACAGCCGTAACAGGGGTCCCTACGAGCAGTACTTC. The V and J genes are TRBV7-2 and TRBJ2-7, with TRBD1 matching over 7 bases. The CDR3 is made up of 14 amino acids. Germline assignment: CDR1 SGHTA and CDR2 FQGNSA.

The sample holds a few counts of this clonotype. The V gene is TRBV27, the J gene TRBJ1-1, with TRBD1 as a possible D gene (5 bases). Trimming took off 10 bases at V and 5 bases at J, with 17 bases between the two ends. Per the germline V gene, CDR1 is MNHEY and CDR2 is SMNVEV (reference sequence). CDR3 length: 13 residues. CDR3 DNA sequence: TGTGCCACCGGCCTTTATGGGGGTACTGAAGCTTTCTTT. Amino acid sequence: CATGLYGGTEAFF.